This T cell receptor beta chain derives from a study of cytomegalovirus exposure and HLA in healthy donors. Study conclusions and caveats: Using a false discovery rate of 0.05, a later analysis showed that 15,000 to 20,000 TCR beta sequences were associated with HLA alleles.

As concerns this clone: Its cognate antigen is unknown.

The CDR3 is 16 amino acids. The ends were cut back, 0 bases at V and 1 base at J, with 12 bases in the middle. Germline lookup yields CDR1 SGHRS and CDR2 YFSETQ. PCR primers comprised 60 Vbeta and 13 Jbeta primers. TCRdb's table, derived via immunoSEQ multiplex PCR, lists solely in-frame clones and lacks some. Of about 170,000 clones listed, about 80% are singletons. Material: PBMCs. V usage is TRBV5-1 and J usage is TRBJ2-3; D uncertain. The TCR was taken from a woman in her forties or fifties in good health and CMV-seronegative. The CDR3: CASSLGLSTGTDTQYF. The CDR3, as DNA: TGCGCCAGCAGCTTGGGGTTATCGACTGGCACAGATACGCAGTATTTT.